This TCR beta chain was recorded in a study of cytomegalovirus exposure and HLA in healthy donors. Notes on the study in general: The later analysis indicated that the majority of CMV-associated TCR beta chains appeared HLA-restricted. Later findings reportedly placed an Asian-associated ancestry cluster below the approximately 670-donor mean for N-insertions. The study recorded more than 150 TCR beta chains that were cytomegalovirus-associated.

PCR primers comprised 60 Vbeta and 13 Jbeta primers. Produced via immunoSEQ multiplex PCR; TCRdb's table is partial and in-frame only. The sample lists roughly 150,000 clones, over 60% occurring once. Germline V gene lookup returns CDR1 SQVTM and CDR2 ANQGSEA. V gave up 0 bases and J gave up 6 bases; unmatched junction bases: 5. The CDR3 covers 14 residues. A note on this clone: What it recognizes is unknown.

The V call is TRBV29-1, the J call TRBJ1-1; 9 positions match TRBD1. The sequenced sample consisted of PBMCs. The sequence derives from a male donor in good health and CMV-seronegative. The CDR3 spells CSVEEAQGAAEAFF. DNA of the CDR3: TGCAGCGTTGAAGAGGCACAGGGGGCCGCTGAAGCTTTCTTT.